Listed below are T cell receptor beta chains from one sample, sequenced in a study of cytomegalovirus exposure and HLA in healthy donors. Sequencing was performed with immunoSEQ multiplex PCR; in TCRdb, only in-frame clones are kept and a portion is missing. The repertoire holds 120,000 or so clones, less than 80% seen once, with around 4% in the top ten. The specimen sequenced was PBMCs. These receptors all stem from a man younger than 40 in good health and CMV-seronegative. CDR3s include the opening cysteine and the closing phenylalanine or tryptophan. D genes are given only for firm matches. A row's size may be missing; if present it is once, few, many or a size class.

TRBV6-5	TRBJ1-2	NA	NA	TGTGCCAGCAGAAGACAGGAGATATCCTATGGCTACACCTTC	CASRRQEISYGYTF
TRBV18	TRBJ2-2	NA	NA	TGTGCCAGCTCTCCCCCTCGAGGGCGTCGGACCGGGGAGCTGTTTTTT	CASSPPRGRRTGELFF
TRBV19	TRBJ1-2	NA	NA	TGTGCCAGTAGTATAAACAGGGACTATGGCTACACCTTC	CASSINRDYGYTF
TRBV11-3	TRBJ2-5	NA	NA	TGTGCCAGCAGCTTGGGCGAAGAGACCCAGTACTTC	CASSLGEETQYF
TRBV14	TRBJ1-4	NA	NA	TGTGCCAGCAGCCATAGTACTGAAAAACTGTTTTTT	CASSHSTEKLFF
TRBV30	TRBJ1-1	NA	once	TGTGCCTGGAACCCAGGGATGTGGACTGAAGCTTTCTTT	CAWNPGMWTEAFF
TRBV4-1	TRBJ2-7	TRBD1	NA	TGCGCCAGCAGCCCGACCGGGACAGTGGAGTACGAGCAGTACTTC	CASSPTGTVEYEQYF
TRBV30	TRBJ2-3	TRBD2	NA	TGTGCCTGGAGGCCCGGGACTAGCGGGGGTACAGATACGCAGTATTTT	CAWRPGTSGGTDTQYF
TRBV7-9	TRBJ2-2	TRBD1	NA	TGTGCCAGCAGCCCCCACAGGGGTAGAAACACCGGGGAGCTGTTTTTT	CASSPHRGRNTGELFF
TRBV30	TRBJ2-7	TRBD1	NA	TGTGCCTGGGCAACAGGGGCCGAGCAGTACTTC	CAWATGAEQYF
TRBV28	TRBJ1-2	TRBD1	NA	TGTGCCACCGAGGGGGCAAACAATAACTATGGCTACACCTTC	CATEGANNNYGYTF
TRBV6-5	TRBJ1-2	TRBD1	NA	TGTGCCAGCAGTACCACAGGGGTAATTGGCTACACCTTC	CASSTTGVIGYTF
TRBV27	TRBJ2-5	TRBD2	NA	TGTGCCAGCAGGTCGGAGGCATGGGGCGGGGGGGCCAGCTACGGGACCCAGTACTTC	CASRSEAWGGGASYGTQYF
TRBV19	TRBJ1-2	TRBD1	NA	TGTGCCAGTAGTCCCCTAGACAGGGATGGGTATGGCTACACCTTC	CASSPLDRDGYGYTF
TRBV28	TRBJ1-1	NA	NA	TGTGCCAGCAGTCCCCCCGTACTTTGGTACCGTGAAGCTTTCTTT	CASSPPVLWYREAFF
TRBV4-1	TRBJ1-3	NA	once	TGCGCCAGCAGCCAAGATGGCAGGGCCATCTCTGGAAACACCATATATTTT	CASSQDGRAISGNTIYF
TRBV5-6	TRBJ1-2	TRBD1	NA	TGTGCCAGCAGCAACAGGGGAGGTGGCTACACCTTC	CASSNRGGGYTF
TRBV6-5	TRBJ2-1	TRBD2	NA	TGTGCCAGCAGCCTACCGGGCGGGGGGAAAAATGAGCAGTTCTTC	CASSLPGGGKNEQFF
TRBV5-4	TRBJ2-1	TRBD2	NA	TGTGCCAGCAGCTCAAGCGGGGGATCCTACAATGAGCAGTTCTTC	CASSSSGGSYNEQFF
TRBV9	TRBJ2-5	NA	NA	TGTGCCAGCAGCCCCCGGACTTGGACGAACCAAGAGACCCAGTACTTC	CASSPRTWTNQETQYF
TRBV27	TRBJ1-1	TRBD1	NA	TGTGCCAGCAGTTCATGGGGGACAGGTAGAAAAGCTTTCTTT	CASSSWGTGRKAFF
TRBV18	TRBJ2-7	NA	NA	TGTGCCAGCTCACCGGGCACACGAGAGCAGTACTTC	CASSPGTREQYF
TRBV7-3	TRBJ2-3	TRBD2	NA	TGTGCCAGCAGCTTAAGACTAGCGGGGGGGTTAAGCACAGATACGCAGTATTTT	CASSLRLAGGLSTDTQYF
TRBV29-1	TRBJ2-7	TRBD2	NA	TGCAGCGTTGAAGGATATAGCGGGGAAGTCTACGAGCAGTACTTC	CSVEGYSGEVYEQYF
TRBV28	TRBJ2-7	TRBD1	once	TGTGCCAGCAGCTGGACAGGGGATAGCTACGAGCAGTACTTC	CASSWTGDSYEQYF
TRBV10-3	TRBJ1-5	TRBD1	NA	TGTGCCATGGGGCCGGGACAGAAGAAGAATAGCAATCAGCCCCAGCATTTT	CAMGPGQKKNSNQPQHF
TRBV12-5	TRBJ2-5	TRBD2	NA	TGTGCTAGTGGTTCGTCAACTAGCGGTCGAGAGACCCAGTACTTC	CASGSSTSGRETQYF
TRBV11-2	TRBJ2-7	NA	medium-sized	TGTGCCAGCAGGATAGGGGCCCACGAGCAGTACTTC	CASRIGAHEQYF
TRBV7-2	TRBJ2-1	NA	NA	TGTGCCAGCAGCGAAGACAGGATACGCAATGAGCAGTTCTTC	CASSEDRIRNEQFF
TRBV30	TRBJ2-1	TRBD2	NA	TGTGCCTGGAGTGTTGGGCTAGCGGACTACAATGAGCAGTTCTTC	CAWSVGLADYNEQFF